This T cell receptor (beta chain) was captured by sequencing in a study of blood T cell repertoires in COVID-19. The overall study: Whether acute or convalescent, the COVID-19 samples came from the United States, Italy and Spain. Sources were T cells, B-cell-depleted T cells, or PBMCs; the material itself was cDNA or gDNA.

The CDR3 is 14 amino acids. CDR1 and CDR2 from the germline V gene are MDHEN and SYDVKM. Trimming cost V 5 bases and J 1 base, with 10 bases left between them. In the original processing: How many nucleated cells were present was estimated from reference gene primer amplification. TCRdb's table, derived via immunoSEQ multiplex PCR, lists solely in-frame clones and lacks some. V, J and clone size were drawn from that table, and D and trimming were deduced from the DNA. The repertoire holds roughly 52,000 clones, with 80% to 90% as singletons. Sequencing was done on a sample of peripheral blood. This chain connects TRBV28 to TRBJ2-3; possibly TRBD2 for D (6 bases). The sequence derives from a man aged 50 to 60 with acute or convalescent COVID-19. The CDR3 reads CASSIGGGTDTQYF. CDR3 coding DNA: TGTGCCAGCAGTATTGGCGGGGGCACAGATACGCAGTATTTT.